A single sample is the source of the 17 T cell receptor beta chains below, sequenced in a study of cytomegalovirus exposure and HLA in healthy donors. The method was immunoSEQ multiplex PCR; TCRdb's version includes in-frame clones alone and lacks a portion of them. The table has fewer than 350,000 clones, more than 75% seen once; the top ten hold about 0.85%. The sequencing sample was made of PBMCs. Source of these receptors: a woman between 18 and 30 years old in good health and CMV-seronegative.

The chain uses TRBV6-5 and TRBJ2-6; 7 bases agree with TRBD2. The V gene's germline CDR1 is MNHEY and CDR2 SVGAGI. The CDR3 is 16 residues long. The J segment lost 3 bases and the V segment lost 1 base, leaving 3 bases of the junction unmatched. CDR3 DNA sequence: TGTGCCAGCAGTTACTGGGAGGGGCTTGGGGCCAACGTCCTGACTTTC. It yields the protein CASSYWEGLGANVLTF.

To note about this clone: One end of the junction fails to match germline, which may point to a read error. V and J are TRBV7-7 and TRBJ1-5; 7 nucleotides align to TRBD1. This CDR3 region has 13 residues. Germline V gene sequence: CDR1 SSHAT, CDR2 FNYEAQ (reference sequence). CDR3 amino acids: CASSLDRDQPQHF. The CDR3 nucleotides read TGTGCTAGCAGCCTAGACAGGGATCAGCCCCAGCATTTT.

The chain is built from TRBV5-1 and TRBJ2-7, with D perhaps matching TRBD1 (6 bases). The CDR3 spans 11 residues. The V and J ends lost 2 bases and 9 bases respectively, with 9 bases between them. In germline, CDR1 is SGHRS, CDR2 YFSETQ. The CDR3 region is CASSLQGRQYF. The CDR3 DNA follows: TGCGCCAGCAGCTTACAGGGACGGCAGTACTTC.

The CDR3 is CASSFSRTNYGYTF. The DNA for the CDR3 is TGCGCCAGCAGCTTCTCCAGAACCAACTATGGCTACACCTTC. The chain has TRBV5-1 and TRBJ1-2, with unresolved D. CDR3 size: 14 residues. In germline, CDR1 is SGHRS, CDR2 YFSETQ. Deletions cut 2 bases from V and 2 bases from J, with 10 bases between.

The V gene is TRBV27, the J gene TRBJ2-5, with D tentatively TRBD2 (5 bases). This CDR3 comprises 13 residues. CDR1 is MNHEY and CDR2 is SMNVEV in the germline V gene (reference sequence). The germline V and J ends were trimmed by 9 bases and 5 bases, with 16 bases remaining between them. The CDR3 region has the DNA TGTGCCAGTTCGAGGACTGTCCAGGAGACCCAGTACTTC. Its translation is CASSRTVQETQYF.

The chain has TRBV7-6 and TRBJ1-3; no firm D call. CDR3 length: 14 residues. The V end lost 4 bases, the J end lost 4 bases, and 11 bases lay between the germline ends. CDR1 and CDR2 (germline): SGHVS, FNYEAQ. DNA of the CDR3: TGTGCCAGCAGCTACCGGGTGCCGGGAAACACCATATATTTT. Translating it yields CASSYRVPGNTIYF.

V is TRBV6-5 and J is TRBJ2-7, with 11 bases matching TRBD2. In germline, CDR1 is MNHEY, CDR2 SVGAGI. The CDR3 loop spans 15 amino acids. After removal of 6 bases from V and 4 bases from J, the junction contained 8 bases not matched to a gene. The CDR3 DNA reads as TGTGCCAGCAGATTGTTAGGGACTAGCGGTTACGAGCAGTACTTC. It yields the protein CASRLLGTSGYEQYF.

The genes are TRBV9 and TRBJ2-3; 7 bases fit TRBD2. After removal of 1 base from V and 3 bases from J, the junction contained 5 bases not matched to a gene. Germline V gives CDR1 SGDLS, CDR2 YYNGEE. There are 15 residues in the CDR3. The CDR3 sequence is CASSVIAGVTDTQYF. CDR3 sequence (DNA): TGTGCCAGCAGCGTAATCGCGGGAGTAACAGATACGCAGTATTTT.

This clone occurred once. J is TRBJ1-5 and V is TRBV6-6, with a possible D match to TRBD1 (5 bases). The CDR3 has 14 residues. Looked up from germline, CDR1 is MNHNY and CDR2 is SVGAGI (reference sequence). V lost 0 bases and J lost 6, with 9 bases in between. The CDR3 protein is CASSYSARAQPQHF. The CDR3 coding sequence is TGTGCCAGCAGTTACTCGGCCAGGGCTCAGCCCCAGCATTTT.

The chain employs TRBV27 and TRBJ1-1; 7 nucleotides align to TRBD1. Looked up from germline, CDR1 is MNHEY and CDR2 is SMNVEV (reference sequence). The CDR3 sequence is 14 residues long. V shed 5 bases and J 1 base; nucleotides not matched to a gene: 4. The CDR3 protein is CASSRNRGNTEAFF. For the CDR3, the DNA is TGTGCCAGCAGTCGGAACAGGGGGAACACTGAAGCTTTCTTT.

The V gene is TRBV7-6, the J gene TRBJ2-3; D might be TRBD1 (6 bases). This CDR3 region has 15 residues. In germline, CDR1 is SGHVS, CDR2 FNYEAQ. V dropped 2 bases and J dropped 1 base, with 10 bases sitting between them. The CDR3 here is CASSLSGAGTDTQYF. The CDR3 nucleotides are TGTGCCAGCAGCTTATCAGGGGCTGGCACAGATACGCAGTATTTT.

This clone was seen only once. V usage is TRBV27 and J usage is TRBJ1-1; 9 positions agree with TRBD1. In germline, CDR1 is MNHEY, CDR2 SMNVEV (reference sequence). J lost 6 bases, V lost 4 bases, and 15 bases had no gene match. CDR3 size: 17 residues. As DNA, the CDR3 is TGTGCCAGCAGTTCACGACAGGGGGGGACGTGGTCCGCTGAAGCTTTCTTT. It specifies CASSSRQGGTWSAEAFF.

The chain employs TRBV10-3 and TRBJ1-1; TRBD1 is a possible D gene (6 bases). Germline V gives CDR1 ENHRY, CDR2 SYGVKD. V was trimmed by 11 bases and J by 1 base, leaving 17 bases between them. The CDR3 contains 14 residues. CDR3 sequence: CAARALTGNTEAFF. The CDR3 DNA is TGTGCCGCCAGGGCCTTGACAGGGAACACTGAAGCTTTCTTT.

V gene TRBV6-5 combines with J gene TRBJ1-1; D remains unclear. The CDR3 has 13 amino acids. Germline values: CDR1 MNHEY, CDR2 SVGAGI. Trimming stripped 0 bases from V and 5 bases from J, with 7 bases between. CDR3 region: CASSYSGWTEAFF. The CDR3 DNA is TGTGCCAGCAGTTACTCCGGGTGGACTGAAGCTTTCTTT.

Only one count was recorded for this clone. The chain has TRBV5-1 and TRBJ2-5; TRBD1 might be the D (5 bases). In germline, CDR1 is SGHRS, CDR2 YFSETQ. This CDR3 is built from 14 residues. V was shortened by 7 bases and J by 1 base, with 14 bases between the two germline ends. CDR3 protein: CASGADPTQETQYF. As DNA, the CDR3 is TGCGCCAGCGGGGCGGACCCAACCCAAGAGACCCAGTACTTC.

This chain connects TRBV5-1 to TRBJ2-1, with 13 positions matching TRBD2. Germline loops: CDR1 SGHRS, CDR2 YFSETQ. The CDR3 has 15 amino acids. The J segment lost 8 bases and the V segment lost 4 bases, leaving 6 bases of the junction unmatched. CDR3 loop: CASSIRLAGGHEQFF. Here the CDR3 DNA reads TGCGCCAGCAGCATTCGACTAGCGGGAGGTCATGAGCAGTTCTTC.

This clone has only a few counts. The chain employs TRBV2 and TRBJ1-1; D possibly corresponds to TRBD1 (6 bases). Germline V gene sequence: CDR1 SNHLY, CDR2 FYNNEI. The V and J ends lost 6 bases and 10 bases respectively, with 18 bases between them. The CDR3 covers 13 residues. CDR3 sequence (DNA): TGTGCCAGCAGAGCAAAGCGGGGGGCAGGAGCTTTCTTT. It yields the protein CASRAKRGAGAFF.